The clone carrying this T cell receptor (beta chain) occurred a few times. The antigen is unknown. This entry comes from a study of naive and memory T cell subsets. Study conclusions and caveats: In CD4 and CD8 cells, diversity dropped from naive through EMRA. In naive cells, over 85% of TCR sequences were seen only once. Especially in CD8 cells, naive repertoires contained a few larger clonotypes, possibly CD45RA-re-expressing memory cells. RNA-based TCR counts may shift with T cell activation and differentiation.

CDR3 length equals 17 residues. Germline lookup yields CDR1 LGHNA and CDR2 YNFKEQ. With 0 bases removed from V and 1 base from J, the gap between germline ends came to 13 bases. The beta constant-region primer was an equimolar mix of two oligonucleotides covering TRBC1 and TRBC2. Nested alpha and beta constant-region primers with the SP2 primer drove four PCR rounds on ligated cDNA. MiXCR, applied by TCRdb to the UMI-ligation and nested PCR reads, yields one record per CDR3 protein. The table records tens of thousands of distinct CDR3 sequences, about 11% of them present only once. After the first PCR, alpha and beta chain libraries were processed separately.

The origin of this receptor is a human donor in good health. This chain joins TRBV4-2 and TRBJ2-4; D is undetermined. The source material was naive CD4+ T cells from blood. The CDR3: CASSQDRQGIAKNIQYF. The CDR3, as DNA: TGTGCCAGCAGCCAAGATAGGCAAGGAATCGCCAAAAACATTCAGTACTTC.